The 20 T cell receptor beta chains in this list originate from one sample, sequenced in a study of T-cell reconstitution after alpha-beta-depleted transplantation in children. Unique molecular identifiers were incorporated into the prepared TCRbeta library. TCRdb called the PCR reads again in MiXCR, with one record for every CDR3 protein. Of some 200,000 distinct CDR3 sequences in the sample, 7% to 9% are singletons; the top ten hold 35% to 45%. The starting material was PBMCs, mostly from graft donor cells, obtained 360 days after TCRalphabeta/CD19-depleted stem cell transplant. The source is a male patient between 2 and 10 years old who had a stem cell transplant for acute myeloid leukemia, so the T cells may come from the graft donor.

V usage is TRBV20-1 and J usage is TRBJ2-5; 11 nucleotides agree with TRBD2. V was clipped by 5 bases and J by 3 bases; unmatched bases: 2. The V gene's germline CDR1 is DFQATT and CDR2 SNEGSKA (reference sequence). This CDR3 has 13 amino acids. The CDR3 spells CSAPTSGKETQYF. The CDR3, as DNA: TGCAGTGCTCCGACTAGCGGGAAAGAGACCCAGTACTTC.

This clonotype was observed at least ten times. This chain links TRBV12-5 with TRBJ2-1; no firm D call. CDR3 length equals 12 residues. Germline CDR1 reads LGHNT; CDR2 reads FRNRAP. The germline V and J ends were trimmed by 4 bases and 10 bases, with 11 bases remaining between them. CDR3 protein: CASGSPPTEQFF. CDR3 nucleotide sequence: TGTGCTAGTGGTTCCCCCCCGACCGAGCAGTTCTTC.

This clonotype was seen a handful of times. V gene TRBV5-5 combines with J gene TRBJ2-5, with 7 bases matching TRBD2. The CDR3 sequence is 15 residues long. J was trimmed by 1 base and V by 5 bases; bases with no gene match: 8. Germline values: CDR1 SGHKS, CDR2 YYEKEE (reference sequence). The CDR3 region is CASREVGGGQETQYF. CDR3 bases: TGTGCCAGCAGGGAGGTAGGCGGGGGCCAAGAGACCCAGTACTTC.

The chain has TRBV4-2 and TRBJ2-7; D unresolved. The CDR3 runs 14 residues. Trimming took off 0 bases at V and 2 bases at J, with 8 bases between the two ends. CDR1 and CDR2 (germline): LGHNA, YNFKEQ. CDR3 sequence reads: CASSQEQRTYEQYF. The CDR3 DNA follows: TGTGCCAGCAGCCAAGAGCAGCGCACCTACGAGCAGTACTTC.

This clonotype was observed many times. The gene calls are TRBV29-1 and TRBJ2-7; D call uncertain. V lost 6 bases, J lost 3 bases, and 15 bases lay in between. Germline V CDR1 and CDR2: SQVTM, ANQGSEA. The CDR3 is 13 residues long. The CDR3 nucleotides are TGCAGCGTGGGCCATAAGGCCAACTACGAGCAGTACTTC. Its translation is CSVGHKANYEQYF.

The CDR3 DNA is TGCAGCGTCTTGACAGGGACAGATACGCAGTATTTT. Translated, it gives CSVLTGTDTQYF. The rearrangement uses TRBV29-1 and TRBJ2-3, with 7 bases identical to TRBD1. Germline V gives CDR1 SQVTM, CDR2 ANQGSEA. The CDR3 consists of 12 residues. V lost 6 bases, J lost 3 bases, and 3 bases stayed unmatched.

In its sample, this clonotype was seen a few times. The V gene is TRBV12-3 or TRBV12-4, the J gene TRBJ1-1; TRBD1 is a possible D gene (5 bases). The CDR3 is 13 residues long. V lost 7 bases to trimming and J lost 3 bases, with 12 bases between them. The CDR3 protein is CASKGPFDTEAFF. DNA of the CDR3: TGTGCCAGCAAGGGACCTTTTGACACTGAAGCTTTCTTT.

The rearrangement uses TRBV20-1 and TRBJ2-3; 7 nucleotides line up with TRBD2. The CDR3 is made up of 13 amino acids. After removal of 3 bases from V and 4 bases from J, the junction contained 4 bases not matched to a gene. Per the germline V gene, CDR1 is DFQATT and CDR2 is SNEGSKA (reference sequence). CDR3 sequence: CSASRGGADTQYF. CDR3 nucleotides: TGCAGTGCTAGCCGGGGAGGGGCAGATACGCAGTATTTT.

The gene calls are TRBV19 and TRBJ1-5, with 10 bases lining up with TRBD1. The CDR3 length is 17 residues. Per the germline V gene, CDR1 is LNHDA and CDR2 is SQIVND (reference sequence). With 5 bases clipped from V and 0 bases from J, the junction kept 7 bases outside the gene matches. In DNA, the CDR3 is TGTGCCAGTAGTTTACCGGGACAGGGGACTAGCAATCAGCCCCAGCATTTT. It encodes CASSLPGQGTSNQPQHF.

Only a few counts were recorded for this clonotype. V and J are TRBV5-1 and TRBJ1-2, with D uncertain. The V end was cut by 2 bases, the J end by 3 bases, with 8 bases between. The CDR3 totals 13 residues. Germline-derived CDR1 and CDR2 are SGHRS and YFSETQ. In DNA form, the CDR3 reads TGCGCCAGCAGCTTCCCAGGAGACTATGGCTACACCTTC. It specifies CASSFPGDYGYTF.

In this sample, this clonotype turned up many times. The V call is TRBV4-2, the J call TRBJ2-1; 9 nucleotides agree with TRBD2. V lost 1 base, J lost 9 bases, and 10 bases stayed unmatched. The germline gives CDR1 LGHNA, CDR2 YNFKEQ. The CDR3 sequence is 16 residues long. The CDR3 is CASSQGAGGNLLEQFF. Written as DNA, the CDR3 is TGTGCCAGCAGCCAAGGAGCGGGGGGTAATTTACTTGAGCAGTTCTTC.

This clonotype occurred many times. V usage is TRBV20-1 and J usage is TRBJ1-4; 7 bases match TRBD1. The CDR3 contains 16 residues. Germline V gene data show CDR1 as DFQATT and CDR2 as SNEGSKA (reference sequence). The J segment lost 8 bases and the V segment lost 0 bases, leaving 12 bases of the junction unmatched. The CDR3 coding sequence is TGCAGTGCTAGAGATCCTACCGGGACCAGGGGGGAAAAACTGTTTTTT. It specifies CSARDPTGTRGEKLFF.

This sequence joins TRBV12-3 or TRBV12-4 and TRBJ2-3; 10 bases are a match to TRBD1. This CDR3 is 16 amino acids long. V was clipped by 0 bases and J by 5 bases; unmatched bases: 5. The CDR3 loop reads CASSLARDRGRDTQYF. CDR3 in DNA: TGTGCCAGCAGTTTAGCGCGGGACAGGGGCCGAGATACGCAGTATTTT.

The rearrangement uses TRBV20-1 and TRBJ2-7, with 7 bases fitting TRBD2. In germline, CDR1 is DFQATT, CDR2 SNEGSKA (reference sequence). The CDR3 covers 14 residues. V dropped 0 bases and J dropped 3; count of bases not matched to a gene: 5. The CDR3 DNA follows: TGCAGTGCTAGAGAGGGGGACTACTACTACGAGCAGTACTTC. Its protein is CSAREGDYYYEQYF.

This clonotype was recorded a few times. The chain has TRBV27 and TRBJ2-1; 9 bases align to TRBD2. CDR1 and CDR2 from the germline V gene are MNHEY and SMNVEV (reference sequence). V lost 4 bases and J lost 5; bases outside the gene matches: 9. CDR3 size: 16 residues. The CDR3 protein is CASSSVPAGGHNEQFF. The CDR3, as DNA: TGTGCCAGCAGTTCGGTCCCGGCGGGAGGGCACAATGAGCAGTTCTTC.

This clonotype occurred a few times. V gene TRBV7-9 combines with J gene TRBJ2-7, with D perhaps TRBD2 (6 bases). Germline V gives CDR1 SEHNR, CDR2 FQNEAQ (reference sequence). The CDR3 contains 16 residues. V was shortened by 1 base and J by 6 bases, with 19 bases between the two germline ends. This CDR3 is CASSLGPGRGGAEQYF. The CDR3 region has the DNA TGTGCCAGCAGCTTAGGCCCGGGAAGGGGAGGAGCCGAGCAGTACTTC. Variable domain in full (rest from reference TRBV7-9 and TRBJ2-7): DTGVSQNPRHKITKRGQNVTFRCDPISEHNRLYWYRQTLGQGPEFLTYFQNEAQLEKSRLLSDRFSAERPKGSFSTLEIQRTEQGDSAMYLCASSLGPGRGGAEQYFGPGTRLTVT.

This clonotype was detected a few times. The chain uses TRBV20-1 and TRBJ2-7; TRBD2 matches 11 bases. The CDR3 is made up of 15 amino acids. The V and J ends lost 6 bases and 2 bases, in that order; junction bases with no gene match: 9. Per germline, CDR1 DFQATT and CDR2 SNEGSKA (reference sequence). Here the CDR3 reads CSASGTSGRTYEQYF. CDR3 sequence (DNA): TGCAGTGCCTCAGGGACTAGCGGACGCACCTACGAGCAGTACTTC.

The chain uses TRBV7-2 and TRBJ2-3; no clear D gene. This CDR3 region has 13 residues. V lost 6 bases to trimming and J lost 5 bases, with 12 bases between them. CDR1 is SGHTA, CDR2 FQGNSA, per germline. The CDR3 is CASSAQPGDTQYF. CDR3 DNA sequence: TGTGCCAGCAGTGCTCAACCGGGAGATACGCAGTATTTT.

With regard to this clonotype: Just one base apart from a much larger clone, this may be a read error. The J gene is TRBJ2-3, the V gene TRBV10-3, with D possibly matching TRBD2 (6 bases). The germline V gene has CDR1 ENHRY and CDR2 SYGVKD. The CDR3 extends over 15 amino acids. CDR3 in amino acids: CATGGLLPAADTHYF. In DNA, the CDR3 is TGTGCCACCGGAGGGTTGCTACCGGCGGCAGATACGCACTATTTT.

This clonotype came up a few times. This chain links TRBV3-1 with TRBJ1-1; 7 nucleotides align to TRBD1. V lost 1 base, J lost 11 bases, and 4 bases stayed unmatched. Germline V CDR1 and CDR2: LGHDT, YNNKEL (reference sequence). The CDR3 is made up of 12 amino acids. CDR3 protein: CASSQGQGRAFF. CDR3 sequence (DNA): TGTGCCAGCAGCCAAGGACAGGGTCGGGCTTTCTTT.